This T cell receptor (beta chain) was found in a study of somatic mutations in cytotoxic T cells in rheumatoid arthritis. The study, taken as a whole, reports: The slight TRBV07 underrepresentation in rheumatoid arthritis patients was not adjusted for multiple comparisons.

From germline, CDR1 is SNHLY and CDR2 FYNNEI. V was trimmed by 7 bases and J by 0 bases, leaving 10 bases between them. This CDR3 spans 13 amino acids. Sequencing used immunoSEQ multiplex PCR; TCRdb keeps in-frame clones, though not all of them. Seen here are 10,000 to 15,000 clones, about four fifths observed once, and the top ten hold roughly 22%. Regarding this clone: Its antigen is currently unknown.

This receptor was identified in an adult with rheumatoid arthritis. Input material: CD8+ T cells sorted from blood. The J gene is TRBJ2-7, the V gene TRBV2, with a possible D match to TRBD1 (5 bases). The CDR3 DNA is TGTGCCAGCATTGGAGACAGCTCCTACGAGCAGTACTTC. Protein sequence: CASIGDSSYEQYF.